The 2 T cell receptor beta chains listed next were all sequenced from one sample in a study of identical twins. TCRdb used MiXCR to reprocess the 5' RACE reads, holding one entry per CDR3 protein. The sample contains 500,000 to 550,000 distinct CDR3 sequences, approximately 20% of which appear only once. This sample was shared with a second study, whose subject was yellow fever vaccine responses in identical twins.

Sequencing was performed on CD4+ T cells sorted from blood. These receptors originate from a woman aged 18 to 35 in good health.

This clonotype was seen a handful of times. V usage is TRBV20-1 and J usage is TRBJ2-7, with 8 bases matching TRBD2. The length of the CDR3 is 14 residues. Trimming removed 0 bases from V and 2 bases from J; junction bases left unmatched: 3. In germline, CDR1 is DFQATT, CDR2 SNEGSKA (reference sequence). The DNA for the CDR3 is TGCAGTGCTAGAGATCCAGCGGGGGCCTACGAGCAGTACTTC. Translated, it gives CSARDPAGAYEQYF.

The rearrangement uses TRBV15 and TRBJ2-2; D unclear. The germline V gene encodes CDR1 LNHNV and CDR2 YYDKDF (reference sequence). This CDR3 comprises 13 residues. V dropped 0 bases and J dropped 6 bases, with 5 bases sitting between them. CDR3 amino acids: CATSRDVPGELFF. The DNA of the CDR3 is TGTGCCACCAGCAGAGACGTCCCCGGGGAGCTGTTTTTT. The variable domain in full, completed from reference TRBV15 and TRBJ2-2, reads DAMVIQNPRYQVTQFGKPVTLSCSQTLNHNVMYWYQQKSSQAPKLLFHYYDKDFNNEADTPDNFQSRRPNTSFCFLDIRSPGLGDTAMYLCATSRDVPGELFFGEGSRLTVL.